This TCR beta chain was profiled in a study of breast tumors, draining lymph nodes, adjacent tissues. Regarding the study as a whole: Luminal-like breast cancer showed significantly higher tumor–nontumor repertoire similarity than basal-like.

The germline V gene has CDR1 LNHDA and CDR2 SQIVND (reference sequence). The germline V and J ends were trimmed by 5 bases and 5 bases, with 9 bases remaining between them. This CDR3 region has 12 residues. MiXCR, run by TCRdb on the multiplex PCR reads, gives a single entry per CDR3 protein. The sample lists about 200,000 distinct CDR3 sequences; 25% to 40% were seen once. This clonotype was recorded many times. Its antigen is as yet unknown. Breast cancer patients provided tissue from their axillary draining lymph nodes. This chain uses TRBV19 with TRBJ1-2, with unresolved D. The clonotype was recovered from a female donor with breast cancer. Some clones in this sample may be carry-over from other donors' samples. The sequencing input was axillary lymph node tissue. CDR3 coding DNA: TGTGCCAGTAGTCCCTCGGGTTATGGCTACACCTTC. Amino acid sequence: CASSPSGYGYTF.